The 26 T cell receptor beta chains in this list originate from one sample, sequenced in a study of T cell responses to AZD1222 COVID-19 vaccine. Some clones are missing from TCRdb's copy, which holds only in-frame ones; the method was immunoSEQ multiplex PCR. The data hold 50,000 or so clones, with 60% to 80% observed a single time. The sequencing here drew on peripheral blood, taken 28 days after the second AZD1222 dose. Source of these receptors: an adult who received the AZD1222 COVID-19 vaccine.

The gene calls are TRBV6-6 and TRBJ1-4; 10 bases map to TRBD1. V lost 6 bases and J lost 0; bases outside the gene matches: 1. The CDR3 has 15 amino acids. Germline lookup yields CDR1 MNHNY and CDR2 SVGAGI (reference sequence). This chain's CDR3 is CASRTGGTTNEKLFF. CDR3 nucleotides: TGTGCCAGCAGGACAGGGGGCACAACTAATGAAAAACTGTTTTTT.

This chain's CDR3 is CASSEWGSGQSYNEQFF. The CDR3 DNA is TGTGCCAGCAGTGAATGGGGTAGCGGTCAATCCTACAATGAGCAGTTCTTC. V is TRBV2 and J is TRBJ2-1, with a weak D call TRBD2 (6 bases). V was cut by 2 bases and J by 1 base, with 15 bases left in between. The germline gives CDR1 SNHLY, CDR2 FYNNEI. There are 17 residues in the CDR3.

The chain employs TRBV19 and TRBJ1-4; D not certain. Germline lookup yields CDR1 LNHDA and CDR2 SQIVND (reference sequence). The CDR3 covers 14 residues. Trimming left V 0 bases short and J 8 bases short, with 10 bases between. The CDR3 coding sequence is TGTGCCAGTAGTATAGATACCCCGGGCGAAAAACTGTTTTTT. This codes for CASSIDTPGEKLFF.

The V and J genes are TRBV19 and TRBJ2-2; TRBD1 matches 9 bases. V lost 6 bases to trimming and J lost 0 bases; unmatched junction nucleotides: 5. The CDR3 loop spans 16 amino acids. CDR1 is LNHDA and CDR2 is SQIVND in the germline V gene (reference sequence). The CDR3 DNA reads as TGTGCCAGTAGACCCCGACAGGGGGCGAACACCGGGGAGCTGTTTTTT. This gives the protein CASRPRQGANTGELFF.

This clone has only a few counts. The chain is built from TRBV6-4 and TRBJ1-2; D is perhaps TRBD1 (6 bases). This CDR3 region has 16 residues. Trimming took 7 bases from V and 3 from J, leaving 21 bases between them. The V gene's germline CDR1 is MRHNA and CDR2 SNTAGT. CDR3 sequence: CASIYLNRELDYGYTF. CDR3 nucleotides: TGTGCCAGCATTTACCTCAACAGGGAATTGGACTATGGCTACACCTTC.

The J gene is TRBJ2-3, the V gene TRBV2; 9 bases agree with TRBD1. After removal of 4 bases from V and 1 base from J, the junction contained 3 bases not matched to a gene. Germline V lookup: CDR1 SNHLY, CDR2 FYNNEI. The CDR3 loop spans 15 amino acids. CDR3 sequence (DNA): TGTGCCAGCAGTGGGAGGACAGGGGGCACAGATACGCAGTATTTT. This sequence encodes CASSGRTGGTDTQYF.

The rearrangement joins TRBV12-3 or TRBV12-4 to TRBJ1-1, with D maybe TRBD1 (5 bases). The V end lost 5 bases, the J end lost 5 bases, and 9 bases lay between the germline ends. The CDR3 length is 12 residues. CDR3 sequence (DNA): TGTGCCAGCAGTCTTCAGGGAACTGAAGCTTTCTTT. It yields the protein CASSLQGTEAFF.

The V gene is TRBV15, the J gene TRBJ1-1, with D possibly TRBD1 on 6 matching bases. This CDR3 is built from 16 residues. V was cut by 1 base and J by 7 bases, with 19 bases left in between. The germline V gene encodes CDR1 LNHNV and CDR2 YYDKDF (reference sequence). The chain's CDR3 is CATSRVVLIGGLEAFF. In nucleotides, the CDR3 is TGTGCCACCAGCAGAGTCGTTTTGATAGGGGGGCTTGAAGCTTTCTTT.

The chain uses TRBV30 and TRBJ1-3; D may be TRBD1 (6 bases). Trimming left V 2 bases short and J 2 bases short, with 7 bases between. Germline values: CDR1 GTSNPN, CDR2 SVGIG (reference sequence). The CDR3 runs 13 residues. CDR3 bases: TGTGCCTGGAGTCGGGGGCCTGGAAACACCATATATTTT. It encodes CAWSRGPGNTIYF.

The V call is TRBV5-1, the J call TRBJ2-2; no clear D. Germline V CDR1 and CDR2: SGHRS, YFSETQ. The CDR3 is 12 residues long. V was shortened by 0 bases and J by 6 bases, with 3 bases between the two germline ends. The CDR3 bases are TGCGCCAGCAGCTTGGGTGCCGGGGAGCTGTTTTTT. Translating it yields CASSLGAGELFF.

The CDR3 protein is CASSFMGSGGPRPQHF. The CDR3 DNA reads TGTGCCAGCAGTTTCATGGGGTCAGGGGGCCCGAGGCCCCAGCATTTT. The chain couples TRBV27 to TRBJ1-5; 8 positions agree with TRBD1. The V gene end was trimmed by 3 bases and the J gene end by 9 bases; junction bases not matched to a gene: 13. The CDR3 runs to 16 residues. CDR1 MNHEY and CDR2 SMNVEV come from the germline V gene (reference sequence).

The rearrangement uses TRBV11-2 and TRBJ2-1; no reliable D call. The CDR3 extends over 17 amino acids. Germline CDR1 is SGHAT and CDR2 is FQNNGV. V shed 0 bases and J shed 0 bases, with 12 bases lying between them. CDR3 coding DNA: TGTGCCAGCAGCTTAGATCCCGCGGAGAGCTCCTACAATGAGCAGTTCTTC. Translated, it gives CASSLDPAESSYNEQFF. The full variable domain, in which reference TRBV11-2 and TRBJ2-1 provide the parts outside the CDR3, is EAGVAQSPRYKIIEKRQSVAFWCNPISGHATLYWYQQILGQGPKLLIQFQNNGVVDDSQLPKDRFSAERLKGVDSTLKIQPAKLEDSAVYLCASSLDPAESSYNEQFFGPGTRLTVL.

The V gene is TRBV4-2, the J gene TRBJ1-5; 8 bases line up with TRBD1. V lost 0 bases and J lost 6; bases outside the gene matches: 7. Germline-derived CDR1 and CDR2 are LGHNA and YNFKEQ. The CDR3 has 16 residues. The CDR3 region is CASSQEPGQGSQPQHF. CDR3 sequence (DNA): TGTGCCAGCAGCCAAGAACCCGGACAGGGCTCTCAGCCCCAGCATTTT.

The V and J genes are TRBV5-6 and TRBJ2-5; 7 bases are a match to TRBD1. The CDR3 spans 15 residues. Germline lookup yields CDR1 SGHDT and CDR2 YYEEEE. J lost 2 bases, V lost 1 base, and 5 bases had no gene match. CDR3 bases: TGTGCCAGCAGCTTGAGACAGGGATGGCAAGAGACCCAGTACTTC. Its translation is CASSLRQGWQETQYF.

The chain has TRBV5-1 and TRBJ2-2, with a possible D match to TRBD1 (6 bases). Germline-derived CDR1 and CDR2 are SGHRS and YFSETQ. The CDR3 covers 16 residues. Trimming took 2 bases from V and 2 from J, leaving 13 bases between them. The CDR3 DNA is TGCGCCAGCAGCTTTTCCGGGACACAAAACACCGGGGAGCTGTTTTTT. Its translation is CASSFSGTQNTGELFF.

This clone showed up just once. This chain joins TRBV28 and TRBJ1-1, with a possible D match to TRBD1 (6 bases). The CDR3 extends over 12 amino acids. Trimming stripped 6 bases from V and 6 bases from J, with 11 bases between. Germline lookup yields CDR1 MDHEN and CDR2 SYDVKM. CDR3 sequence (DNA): TGTGCCAGCAGCAGGGACACCTCTGAAGCTTTCTTT. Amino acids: CASSRDTSEAFF.

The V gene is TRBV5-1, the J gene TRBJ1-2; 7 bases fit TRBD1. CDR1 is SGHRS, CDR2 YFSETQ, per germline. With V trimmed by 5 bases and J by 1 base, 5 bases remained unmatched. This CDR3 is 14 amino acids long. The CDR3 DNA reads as TGCGCCAGCAGGGGGACAGCAGATAACTATGGCTACACCTTC. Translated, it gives CASRGTADNYGYTF.

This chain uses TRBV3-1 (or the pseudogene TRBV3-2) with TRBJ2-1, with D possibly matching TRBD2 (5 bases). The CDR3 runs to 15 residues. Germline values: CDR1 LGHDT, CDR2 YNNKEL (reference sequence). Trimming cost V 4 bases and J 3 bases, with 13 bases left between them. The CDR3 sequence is CASSPPAGIYNEQFF. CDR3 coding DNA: TGTGCCAGCAGCCCCCCTGCCGGGATCTACAATGAGCAGTTCTTC.

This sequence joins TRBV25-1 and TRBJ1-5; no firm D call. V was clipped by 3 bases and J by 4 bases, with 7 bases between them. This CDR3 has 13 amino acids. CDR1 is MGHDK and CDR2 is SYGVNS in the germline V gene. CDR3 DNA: TGTGCCAGCAGTGACTCTTTTAATCAGCCCCAGCATTTT. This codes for CASSDSFNQPQHF.

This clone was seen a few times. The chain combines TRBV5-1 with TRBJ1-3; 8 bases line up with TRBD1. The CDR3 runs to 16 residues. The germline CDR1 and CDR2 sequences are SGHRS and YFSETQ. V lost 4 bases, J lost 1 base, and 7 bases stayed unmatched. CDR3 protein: CASSNRTGRSGNTIYF. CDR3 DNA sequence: TGCGCCAGCAGCAACCGGACAGGGAGGTCTGGAAACACCATATATTTT.

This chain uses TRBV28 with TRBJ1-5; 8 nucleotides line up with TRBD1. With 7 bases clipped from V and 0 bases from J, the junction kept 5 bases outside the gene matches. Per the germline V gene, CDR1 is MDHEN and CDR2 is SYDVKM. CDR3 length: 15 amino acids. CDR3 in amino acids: CASTRTGISNQPQHF. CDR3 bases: TGTGCCAGCACCCGGACAGGGATTAGCAATCAGCCCCAGCATTTT.

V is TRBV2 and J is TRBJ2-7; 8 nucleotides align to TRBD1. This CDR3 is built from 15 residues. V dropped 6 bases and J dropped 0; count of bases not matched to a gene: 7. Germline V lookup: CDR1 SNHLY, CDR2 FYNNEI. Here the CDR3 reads CASRGDRLSSYEQYF. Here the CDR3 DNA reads TGTGCCAGCAGGGGGGACAGGCTGAGCTCCTACGAGCAGTACTTC. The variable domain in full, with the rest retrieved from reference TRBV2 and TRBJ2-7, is EPEVTQTPSHQVTQMGQEVILRCVPISNHLYFYWYRQILGQKVEFLVSFYNNEISEKSEIFDDQFSVERPDGSNFTLKIRSTKLEDSAMYFCASRGDRLSSYEQYFGPGTRLTVT.

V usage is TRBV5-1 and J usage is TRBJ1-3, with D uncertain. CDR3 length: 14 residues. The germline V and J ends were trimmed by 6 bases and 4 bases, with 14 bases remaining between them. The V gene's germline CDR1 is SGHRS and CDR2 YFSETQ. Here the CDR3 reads CASNENGKGNTIYF. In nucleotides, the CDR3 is TGCGCCAGCAATGAAAATGGTAAAGGAAACACCATATATTTT. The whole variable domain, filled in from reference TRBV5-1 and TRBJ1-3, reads KAGVTQTPRYLIKTRGQQVTLSCSPISGHRSVSWYQQTPGQGLQFLFEYFSETQRNKGNFPGRFSGRQFSNSRSEMNVSTLELGDSALYLCASNENGKGNTIYFGEGSWLTVV.

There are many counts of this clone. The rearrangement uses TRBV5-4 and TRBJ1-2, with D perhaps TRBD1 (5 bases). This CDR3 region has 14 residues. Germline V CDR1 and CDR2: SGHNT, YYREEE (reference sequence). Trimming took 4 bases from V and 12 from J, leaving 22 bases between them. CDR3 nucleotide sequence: TGTGCCAGCAGCGCTAGCCTTATGGGGCCTACGAACACCTTC. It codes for CASSASLMGPTNTF.

The CDR3, as DNA: TGTGCCAGCAGTCGGGGACACCCGAGCTCCTACAATGAGCAGTTCTTC. Its protein is CASSRGHPSSYNEQFF. V and J are TRBV2 and TRBJ2-1, with D tentatively TRBD1 (6 bases). CDR3 size: 16 residues. Trimming stripped 5 bases from V and 0 bases from J, with 14 bases between. Germline assignment: CDR1 SNHLY and CDR2 FYNNEI. Variable domain in full (rest from reference TRBV2 and TRBJ2-1): EPEVTQTPSHQVTQMGQEVILRCVPISNHLYFYWYRQILGQKVEFLVSFYNNEISEKSEIFDDQFSVERPDGSNFTLKIRSTKLEDSAMYFCASSRGHPSSYNEQFFGPGTRLTVL.

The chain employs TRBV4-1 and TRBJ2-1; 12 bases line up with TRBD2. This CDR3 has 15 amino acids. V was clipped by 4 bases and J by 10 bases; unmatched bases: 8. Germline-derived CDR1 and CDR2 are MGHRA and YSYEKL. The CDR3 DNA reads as TGCGCCAGCAGCCCCCTAGCGGGGGGGCGGCGAGAGCAGTTCTTC. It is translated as CASSPLAGGRREQFF.